What follows are 30 T cell receptor beta chains derived from one specimen sequenced in a study of glioma-infiltrating T cells after dendritic cell vaccination. Sequencing used immunoSEQ multiplex PCR; TCRdb keeps in-frame clones, though not all of them. The table lists just under 85,000 clones, 80% to 90% of them singletons. The starting material was blood, obtained before dendritic cell vaccination. These receptors came from a human donor with glioblastoma.

The CDR3 spells CASRNGLAEADTQYF. CDR3 in DNA: TGTGCCAGCAGGAACGGACTAGCGGAGGCAGATACGCAGTATTTT. The chain is built from TRBV6-5 and TRBJ2-3; 10 bases fit TRBD2. J lost 4 bases, V lost 6 bases, and 7 bases had no gene match. The CDR3 is 15 residues long. The germline V gene has CDR1 MNHEY and CDR2 SVGAGI.

The gene calls are TRBV27 and TRBJ1-1, with a possible D match to TRBD1 (5 bases). The germline CDR1 and CDR2 sequences are MNHEY and SMNVEV (reference sequence). V lost 6 bases and J lost 5, with 19 bases in between. The CDR3 runs to 15 residues. As DNA, the CDR3 is TGTGCCAGCAGGCCCGGACTGTCCCGGGGGACTGAAGCTTTCTTT. Residues: CASRPGLSRGTEAFF.

The chain has TRBV19 and TRBJ2-7, with a possible D match to TRBD1 (5 bases). The CDR3 loop spans 13 amino acids. V was clipped by 4 bases and J by 6 bases, with 13 bases between them. Germline CDR1 is LNHDA and CDR2 is SQIVND (reference sequence). The CDR3 loop is CASSTTRQGEQYF. In DNA, the CDR3 is TGTGCCAGTAGTACTACCAGGCAGGGCGAGCAGTACTTC.

The chain combines TRBV12-5 with TRBJ1-5; TRBD1 matches 9 bases. Germline-derived CDR1 and CDR2 are LGHNT and FRNRAP. Trimming at V came to 0 bases and at J to 6 bases, leaving 12 bases not matched to a gene. CDR3 size: 18 residues. The CDR3 loop is CASGLVTTGGPLGQPQHF. CDR3 coding DNA: TGTGCTAGTGGTTTGGTCACAACAGGGGGCCCTTTGGGTCAGCCCCAGCATTTT. Looking up the rest from reference TRBV12-5 and TRBJ1-5 gives the full variable domain: DARVTQTPRHKVTEMGQEVTMRCQPILGHNTVFWYRQTMMQGLELLAYFRNRAPLDDSGMPKDRFSAEMPDATLATLKIQPSEPRDSAVYFCASGLVTTGGPLGQPQHFGDGTRLSIL.

This clone was seen a few times. The gene calls are TRBV2 and TRBJ2-3; TRBD2 matches 14 bases. The CDR3 extends over 21 amino acids. V shed 7 bases, J shed 0 bases, and the junction held 18 bases outside the gene matches. Germline V CDR1 and CDR2: SNHLY, FYNNEI. The CDR3, as DNA: TGTGCCAGCACTCCGACCCCGGGACTAGCGGGGGCCGACCCTAGCACAGATACGCAGTATTTT. Encoded protein: CASTPTPGLAGADPSTDTQYF.

The chain has TRBV6-5 and TRBJ2-5; 8 nucleotides match TRBD1. V trimming: 6 bases; J trimming: 5 bases; junction bases outside the gene matches: 11. The CDR3 is 15 amino acids. Germline V gives CDR1 MNHEY, CDR2 SVGAGI. In DNA form, the CDR3 reads TGTGCCAGCAGGGCCACTACAGGGGGGTGGGAGACCCAGTACTTC. Protein: CASRATTGGWETQYF.

V is TRBV5-4 and J is TRBJ2-3; TRBD2 matches at 7 bases. Germline V lookup: CDR1 SGHNT, CDR2 YYREEE (reference sequence). V lost 4 bases, J lost 2 bases, and 4 bases stayed unmatched. The CDR3 has 14 amino acids. The CDR3 nucleotides read TGTGCCAGCAGCGGGGGAGGGACCACAGATACGCAGTATTTT. Protein: CASSGGGTTDTQYF.

This clone was detected once. V and J are TRBV2 and TRBJ1-2; D uncertain. This CDR3 is built from 16 residues. Trimming cost V 0 bases and J 11 bases, with 22 bases left between them. Looked up from germline, CDR1 is SNHLY and CDR2 is FYNNEI. The DNA of the CDR3 is TGTGCCAGCAGTGAAGCTAGAAGGAATATTCCCGGGAGGTACACCTTC. Protein product: CASSEARRNIPGRYTF. Using reference TRBV2 and TRBJ1-2 for the parts outside the CDR3, the full variable domain is EPEVTQTPSHQVTQMGQEVILRCVPISNHLYFYWYRQILGQKVEFLVSFYNNEISEKSEIFDDQFSVERPDGSNFTLKIRSTKLEDSAMYFCASSEARRNIPGRYTFGSGTRLTVV.

This chain links TRBV9 with TRBJ2-5; 7 nucleotides agree with TRBD2. CDR3 length: 16 amino acids. Looked up from germline, CDR1 is SGDLS and CDR2 is YYNGEE. V trimming: 0 bases; J trimming: 4 bases; junction bases outside the gene matches: 9. This CDR3 is CASSVAPAGPTETQYF. For the CDR3, the DNA is TGTGCCAGCAGCGTAGCTCCAGCGGGGCCGACAGAGACCCAGTACTTC.

The chain couples TRBV30 to TRBJ2-7, with TRBD2 matching over 8 bases. Losses at the gene ends were 0 bases for V and 2 bases for J; bases not matched to a gene: 3. CDR3 length: 14 residues. Germline CDR1 and CDR2: GTSNPN and SVGIG (reference sequence). This chain's CDR3 is CAWSVTGGPYEQYF. The DNA of the CDR3 is TGTGCCTGGAGTGTAACGGGGGGGCCCTACGAGCAGTACTTC.

The CDR3: CASSTRGSQPQHF. The CDR3 DNA sequence: TGTGCCAGTAGTACCAGGGGGTCTCAGCCCCAGCATTTT. This sequence joins TRBV19 and TRBJ1-5, with 7 positions matching TRBD1. Per germline, CDR1 LNHDA and CDR2 SQIVND (reference sequence). After removal of 4 bases from V and 6 bases from J, the junction contained 3 bases not matched to a gene. The CDR3 extends over 13 amino acids. Variable domain in full (rest from reference TRBV19 and TRBJ1-5): DGGITQSPKYLFRKEGQNVTLSCEQNLNHDAMYWYRQDPGQGLRLIYYSQIVNDFQKGDIAEGYSVSREKKESFPLTVTSAQKNPTAFYLCASSTRGSQPQHFGDGTRLSIL.

V and J are TRBV11-3 and TRBJ2-1; D perhaps matches TRBD1 (6 bases). The CDR3 spans 14 residues. Germline V lookup: CDR1 SGHNT, CDR2 YENEEA. Trimming pared 1 base from V and 7 bases from J, leaving 11 bases between. In nucleotides, the CDR3 is TGTGCCAGCAGCTTAGCCCGGACAGCGAATGAGCAGTTCTTC. Its protein is CASSLARTANEQFF.

This chain uses TRBV6-5 with TRBJ1-2; 7 bases fit TRBD1. Germline V gene data show CDR1 as MNHEY and CDR2 as SVGAGI. Trimming at V came to 5 bases and at J to 9 bases, leaving 12 bases not matched to a gene. The CDR3 spans 14 residues. The CDR3 DNA reads as TGTGCCAGCAGTCCCGACAGGGCCCAATTTAGCTACACCTTC. This encodes CASSPDRAQFSYTF.

The rearrangement links TRBV7-6 to TRBJ2-1, with D possibly being TRBD2 (5 bases). The CDR3 runs 16 residues. From germline, CDR1 is SGHVS and CDR2 FNYEAQ. Trimming stripped 2 bases from V and 4 bases from J, with 15 bases between. Written as DNA, the CDR3 is TGTGCCAGCAGCTTAAGTTCGGGGTATGAATACAATGAGCAGTTCTTC. Protein sequence: CASSLSSGYEYNEQFF. The variable domain in full, completed from reference TRBV7-6 and TRBJ2-1, reads GAGVSQSPRYKVTKRGQDVALRCDPISGHVSLYWYRQALGQGPEFLTYFNYEAQQDKSGLPNDRFSAERPEGSISTLTIQRTEQRDSAMYRCASSLSSGYEYNEQFFGPGTRLTVL.

The genes are TRBV18 and TRBJ1-1, with 8 nucleotides matching TRBD1. With V trimmed by 5 bases and J by 3 bases, 5 bases remained unmatched. CDR3 length: 14 residues. The V gene's germline CDR1 is KGHSH and CDR2 LQKENI. The DNA of the CDR3 is TGTGCCAGCTCAGCGACAGGGGTGGACACTGAAGCTTTCTTT. It translates to CASSATGVDTEAFF.

The chain uses TRBV5-1 and TRBJ1-2; D unclear. The CDR3 runs 12 residues. Germline CDR1 and CDR2: SGHRS and YFSETQ. The V gene lost 4 bases and the J gene lost 8 bases, with 12 bases spanning the gap. The CDR3 here is CASSRGSGGYTF. DNA for the CDR3: TGCGCCAGCAGCCGAGGGTCCGGGGGCTACACCTTC.

This sequence joins TRBV5-1 and TRBJ2-3; TRBD2 is a possible D gene (5 bases). V lost 0 bases and J 4 bases, leaving 21 bases between the germline ends. This CDR3 comprises 18 residues. The V gene's germline CDR1 is SGHRS and CDR2 YFSETQ. CDR3 region: CASSLASRGAEVADTQYF. CDR3 nucleotides: TGCGCCAGCAGCTTGGCTTCCCGGGGAGCTGAAGTTGCAGATACGCAGTATTTT.

The chain couples TRBV27 to TRBJ2-1; weak D call: TRBD2 (7 bases). CDR1 is MNHEY and CDR2 is SMNVEV in the germline V gene (reference sequence). V lost 5 bases, J lost 9 bases, and 23 bases lay in between. The CDR3 has 16 amino acids. CDR3 protein: CASSLGDYSVGGEQFF. CDR3 DNA sequence: TGTGCCAGCAGTCTAGGGGACTACTCGGTAGGGGGTGAGCAGTTCTTC.

The rearrangement links TRBV30 to TRBJ2-7, with D perhaps TRBD2 (6 bases). The V and J ends lost 1 base and 4 bases respectively, with 17 bases between them. Germline values: CDR1 GTSNPN, CDR2 SVGIG (reference sequence). The CDR3 contains 15 residues. The chain's CDR3 is CAWSGARRGPYEQYF. The CDR3 DNA sequence: TGTGCCTGGAGTGGTGCTCGGCGGGGACCGTACGAGCAGTACTTC.

The chain employs TRBV19 and TRBJ2-1, with TRBD2 matching over 13 bases. Germline-derived CDR1 and CDR2 are LNHDA and SQIVND (reference sequence). Trimming at V came to 5 bases and at J to 8 bases, leaving 9 bases not matched to a gene. The CDR3 totals 16 residues. Here the CDR3 reads CASSSPRTSGSYEQFF. CDR3 nucleotides: TGTGCCAGTAGTTCCCCCCGGACTAGCGGGAGTTATGAGCAGTTCTTC.

The gene calls are TRBV7-8 and TRBJ1-4; TRBD1 aligns across 8 bases. This CDR3 is built from 14 residues. Germline CDR1 is SGHVS and CDR2 is FQNEAQ. With V trimmed by 7 bases and J by 7 bases, 8 bases remained unmatched. The CDR3 DNA reads as TGTGCCAGCACCCAGGACAGGGCCGCTGAAAAACTGTTTTTT. Translated, it gives CASTQDRAAEKLFF.

This clone was counted a single time. V gene TRBV7-6 combines with J gene TRBJ2-7; 9 bases agree with TRBD1. This CDR3 is 16 amino acids long. Germline loops: CDR1 SGHVS, CDR2 FNYEAQ. J gave up 6 bases and V 2 bases, and 11 bases lay outside the gene matches. The CDR3 region is CASSLMTGTGLGEQYF. CDR3 bases: TGTGCCAGCAGCTTAATGACCGGGACAGGGTTGGGCGAGCAGTACTTC.

The CDR3 protein is CASSPSGSPGNTIYF. CDR3 DNA: TGCGCCAGCAGCCCGAGCGGGAGCCCTGGAAACACCATATATTTT. This chain uses TRBV5-1 with TRBJ1-3, with no clear D. This CDR3 contains 15 residues. V lost 4 bases and J lost 2, with 13 bases in between. Per germline, CDR1 SGHRS and CDR2 YFSETQ.

V and J are TRBV18 and TRBJ1-5; 9 positions match TRBD1. CDR1 is KGHSH and CDR2 is LQKENI in the germline V gene. With V trimmed by 5 bases and J by 6 bases, 8 bases remained unmatched. The CDR3 contains 15 residues. The CDR3 loop reads CASSRFPGQGQPQHF. The CDR3 DNA is TGTGCCAGCTCAAGATTTCCGGGACAGGGTCAGCCCCAGCATTTT. Using reference TRBV18 and TRBJ1-5 for the parts outside the CDR3, the full variable domain is NAGVMQNPRHLVRRRGQEARLRCSPMKGHSHVYWYRQLPEEGLKFMVYLQKENIIDESGMPKERFSAEFPKEGPSILRIQQVVRGDSAAYFCASSRFPGQGQPQHFGDGTRLSIL.

The chain links TRBV18 to TRBJ1-2; TRBD1 agrees at 7 bases. The CDR3 is 14 amino acids. V lost 6 bases, J lost 4 bases, and 8 bases stayed unmatched. Germline CDR1 reads KGHSH; CDR2 reads LQKENI. This CDR3 is CASSRQGDGYGYTF. The CDR3 region has the DNA TGTGCCAGCTCCCGACAGGGTGACGGCTATGGCTACACCTTC.

The chain couples TRBV11-3 to TRBJ2-2, with 16 bases identical to TRBD2. The CDR3 has 16 residues. In germline, CDR1 is SGHNT, CDR2 YENEEA. The trim removed 3 bases at V and 6 bases at J, leaving 1 base unmatched. The DNA for the CDR3 is TGTGCCAGCAGCTTGGGACTAGCGGGGGGGCCCGGGGAGCTGTTTTTT. Amino acids: CASSLGLAGGPGELFF.

The chain carries TRBV10-2 and TRBJ2-3; 7 bases map to TRBD2. Germline V CDR1 and CDR2: WSHSY, SAAADI. The CDR3 extends over 16 amino acids. V gave up 1 base and J gave up 0 bases; unmatched junction bases: 4. CDR3 nucleotides: TGCGCCAGCAGTGAGTTGCTAGCGGATAGCACAGATACGCAGTATTTT. Its protein is CASSELLADSTDTQYF.

The rearrangement links TRBV6-1 to TRBJ2-7; no definite D call. Germline loops: CDR1 MNHNS, CDR2 SASEGT. The ends were cut back, 0 bases at V and 6 bases at J, with 12 bases in the middle. The CDR3 is 14 residues long. CDR3 sequence: CASSEAGPLAEQYF. CDR3 nucleotides: TGTGCCAGCAGTGAAGCTGGGCCCCTGGCCGAGCAGTACTTC.

The chain joins TRBV27 to TRBJ2-7, with a possible D match to TRBD2 (6 bases). The V gene lost 1 base and the J gene lost 4 bases, with 11 bases spanning the gap. The V gene's germline CDR1 is MNHEY and CDR2 SMNVEV (reference sequence). The CDR3 contains 14 residues. CDR3 bases: TGTGCCAGCAGTTTATTCGGGAGAGGGTACGAGCAGTACTTC. Translating gives CASSLFGRGYEQYF.

The chain employs TRBV19 and TRBJ2-4, with 8 bases aligning to TRBD2. This CDR3 contains 17 residues. Germline CDR1 LNHDA, CDR2 SQIVND (reference sequence). V dropped 5 bases and J dropped 0; count of bases not matched to a gene: 9. In DNA, the CDR3 is TGTGCCAGTAGTCTCCGAGCGGGGGTGCTAGCCAAAAACATTCAGTACTTC. Protein: CASSLRAGVLAKNIQYF.